Below, 28 T cell receptor beta chains from the same sample are listed, as sequenced in a study of beta chain features in type 1 diabetes. Every bit of the isolated RNA underwent reverse transcription, so sequencing read expressed TCRB transcripts. Assay: immunoSEQ multiplex PCR; the TCRdb copy retains only in-frame clones and omits some. The sample contains about 900,000 clones, under 20% of which appear only once. Material: naive CD4+ T cells from blood. Receptors originate from a woman aged 18-29 years in good health.

The V gene is TRBV27, the J gene TRBJ1-1, with D possibly being TRBD1 (6 bases). This CDR3 is 12 amino acids long. Germline V gene data show CDR1 as MNHEY and CDR2 as SMNVEV (reference sequence). Trimming pared 6 bases from V and 8 bases from J, leaving 13 bases between. DNA for the CDR3: TGTGCCAGCAGGGGGCTAGGGGGAGAAGCTTTCTTT. It is translated as CASRGLGGEAFF.

CDR3 DNA: TGTGCCAGCAGCCCCGGGACAGGGGGCGATTGGAGCACTGAAGCTTTCTTT. Amino acids: CASSPGTGGDWSTEAFF. The chain uses TRBV7-9 and TRBJ1-1; 12 nucleotides match TRBD1. This CDR3 has 17 amino acids. CDR1 is SEHNR and CDR2 is FQNEAQ in the germline V gene (reference sequence). Germline trimming cut 5 bases from V and 4 bases from J; bases unmatched to any gene: 11.

This clone was observed a few times. The chain recombines TRBV19 with TRBJ2-1; D possibly corresponds to TRBD2 (6 bases). The CDR3 spans 14 residues. V gave up 6 bases and J gave up 5 bases, with 14 bases separating them. Germline V gene sequence: CDR1 LNHDA, CDR2 SQIVND (reference sequence). The CDR3 region is CASRHLAFDNEQFF. The CDR3 region has the DNA TGTGCCAGTAGGCATCTAGCGTTCGACAATGAGCAGTTCTTC.

As DNA, the CDR3 is TGTGCCAGCAGTCTGGGGAGACAGGGGAGCCGCGGGGAGCTGTTTTTT. This translates into CASSLGRQGSRGELFF. The chain joins TRBV6-6 to TRBJ2-2; 8 bases are a match to TRBD1. Losses at the gene ends were 5 bases for V and 7 bases for J; bases not matched to a gene: 12. The CDR3 is 16 amino acids. CDR1 and CDR2 from the germline V gene are MNHNY and SVGAGI (reference sequence).

This clone has just a few counts. A read error is likely, as this CDR3 ends without the conserved phenylalanine or tryptophan. The DNA is left out, because the CDR3 cannot be placed on it with certainty; the CDR3 is given as TCRdb lists it. This rearrangement joins TRBV28 to TRBJ2-7. Including both end residues, the CDR3 is 11 amino acids long. CDR1 and CDR2 from the germline V gene are MDHEN and SYDVKM. CDR3: CASSRQGRLSL.

The J gene is TRBJ2-7, the V gene TRBV28; the D is unclear. The CDR3 sequence is 15 residues long. CDR1 and CDR2 from the germline V gene are MDHEN and SYDVKM. The ends were cut back, 6 bases at V and 2 bases at J, with 17 bases in the middle. The CDR3 DNA reads TGTGCCAGCAGGGAGCCGGGTTACTCGGCCTACGAGCAGTACTTC. It translates to CASREPGYSAYEQYF.

This clone has a handful of counts. This sequence joins TRBV10-3 and TRBJ1-4; 8 bases agree with TRBD1. With V trimmed by 5 bases and J by 8 bases, 10 bases remained unmatched. The CDR3 runs 15 residues. The germline V gene has CDR1 ENHRY and CDR2 SYGVKD. CDR3 sequence (DNA): TGTGCCATCAGTCCCGCAGGGGGCCGGGTAGAAAAACTGTTTTTT. Amino acids: CAISPAGGRVEKLFF.

This clone was detected only a few times. CDR3 nucleotide sequence: TGCGCCAGCAGGATGACAGGGTCTAATGAAAAACTGTTTTTT. The encoded protein is CASRMTGSNEKLFF. This sequence joins TRBV5-1 and TRBJ1-4; 7 nucleotides match TRBD1. The germline CDR1 and CDR2 sequences are SGHRS and YFSETQ. CDR3 length: 14 amino acids. Losses at the gene ends were 5 bases for V and 3 bases for J; bases not matched to a gene: 4.

This chain links TRBV6-1 with TRBJ2-1; D is possibly TRBD2 (6 bases). The germline V gene has CDR1 MNHNS and CDR2 SASEGT. With 2 bases removed from V and 1 base from J, the gap between germline ends came to 12 bases. The CDR3 extends over 16 amino acids. This chain's CDR3 is CASSETPEGSYNEQFF. DNA of the CDR3: TGTGCCAGCAGTGAAACCCCGGAGGGTTCCTACAATGAGCAGTTCTTC.

The chain couples TRBV7-2 to TRBJ2-3, with 10 bases matching TRBD1. Germline lookup yields CDR1 SGHTA and CDR2 FQGNSA. The CDR3 has 15 amino acids. Germline trimming cut 5 bases from V and 3 bases from J; bases unmatched to any gene: 5. CDR3 sequence reads: CASSRDRGRTDTQYF. DNA for the CDR3: TGTGCCAGCAGCCGAGACAGGGGGCGAACAGATACGCAGTATTTT.

The chain uses TRBV28 and TRBJ2-7; no definite D call. Germline V CDR1 and CDR2: MDHEN, SYDVKM. This CDR3 spans 15 amino acids. Between the trimmed V and J ends, which lost 5 bases and 0 bases, there was a span of 14 bases. CDR3 DNA sequence: TGTGCCAGCAGTCCAAGAGTCCTTGGCTCCTACGAGCAGTACTTC. This sequence encodes CASSPRVLGSYEQYF.

This chain uses TRBV15 with TRBJ2-7, with D perhaps matching TRBD1 (5 bases). Between the trimmed V and J ends, which lost 4 bases and 5 bases, there was a span of 15 bases. The CDR3 runs 14 residues. Per the germline V gene, CDR1 is LNHNV and CDR2 is YYDKDF (reference sequence). The CDR3 DNA is TGTGCCACCAGCAAAAGAATAGGGGTCAACGAGCAGTACTTC. This gives the protein CATSKRIGVNEQYF. Drawing the rest from reference TRBV15 and TRBJ2-7, the complete variable domain is DAMVIQNPRYQVTQFGKPVTLSCSQTLNHNVMYWYQQKSSQAPKLLFHYYDKDFNNEADTPDNFQSRRPNTSFCFLDIRSPGLGDTAMYLCATSKRIGVNEQYFGPGTRLTVT.

The gene calls are TRBV6-6 and TRBJ2-2; the D gene could be TRBD1 or TRBD2 (5 bases each). The CDR3 runs 14 residues. The V and J ends lost 3 bases and 7 bases respectively, with 12 bases between them. CDR1 and CDR2 (germline): MNHNY, SVGAGI (reference sequence). For the CDR3, the DNA is TGTGCCAGCAGTTATATCAGGGACGTCGGGGAGCTGTTTTTT. This translates into CASSYIRDVGELFF.

This chain links TRBV4-2 with TRBJ2-7; D unclear. The CDR3 has 14 residues. Trimming took off 0 bases at V and 0 bases at J, with 6 bases between the two ends. The germline gives CDR1 LGHNA, CDR2 YNFKEQ. This chain's CDR3 is CASSQDWASYEQYF. The CDR3 nucleotides read TGTGCCAGCAGCCAAGATTGGGCCTCCTACGAGCAGTACTTC.

This clone was counted between two and nine times. The rearrangement uses TRBV9 and TRBJ2-1; weak D call: TRBD1 (5 bases). Trimming stripped 0 bases from V and 6 bases from J, with 13 bases between. The CDR3 loop spans 15 amino acids. CDR1 SGDLS and CDR2 YYNGEE come from the germline V gene. The CDR3 sequence is CASSVGGGEVNEQFF. As DNA, the CDR3 is TGTGCCAGCAGCGTAGGGGGCGGAGAGGTCAATGAGCAGTTCTTC.

The chain is built from TRBV28 and TRBJ2-7, with a possible D match to TRBD2 (6 bases). The CDR3 is made up of 13 amino acids. Germline values: CDR1 MDHEN, CDR2 SYDVKM. Trimming stripped 6 bases from V and 4 bases from J, with 13 bases between. As DNA, the CDR3 is TGTGCCAGCAGGGAGGGGAGTAAGTACGAGCAGTACTTC. Translation gives CASREGSKYEQYF.

Only a few counts were recorded for this clone. This chain links TRBV7-2 with TRBJ2-7; D is tentatively TRBD1 or TRBD2 (5 bases each). With 5 bases removed from V and 4 bases from J, the gap between germline ends came to 21 bases. This CDR3 is built from 16 residues. Germline V gene data show CDR1 as SGHTA and CDR2 as FQGNSA. This CDR3 is CASSPRGAGSVYEQYF. In DNA form, the CDR3 reads TGTGCCAGCAGCCCACGAGGGGCGGGTAGCGTGTACGAGCAGTACTTC.

This clone was detected only a few times. The genes are TRBV7-9 and TRBJ1-2; no clear D. V was cut by 5 bases and J by 5 bases, with 6 bases left in between. Germline-derived CDR1 and CDR2 are SEHNR and FQNEAQ (reference sequence). This CDR3 comprises 11 residues. The CDR3 here is CASSPSYGYTF. For the CDR3, the DNA is TGTGCCAGCAGCCCGTCATATGGCTACACCTTC.

This clone was detected only a few times. The chain links TRBV28 to TRBJ2-5; D not resolved. The CDR3 loop spans 16 amino acids. The V gene's germline CDR1 is MDHEN and CDR2 SYDVKM. Trimming removed 4 bases from V and 0 bases from J, with 15 bases in between. CDR3 bases: TGTGCCAGCAGTTCGCCCAAGAGCAGGAACCAAGAGACCCAGTACTTC. Translation gives CASSSPKSRNQETQYF.

This clone was seen more than once but under ten times. This chain links TRBV10-3 with TRBJ2-7, with D possibly called TRBD1 or TRBD2 (5 bases each). Germline lookup yields CDR1 ENHRY and CDR2 SYGVKD. Deletions cut 3 bases from V and 9 bases from J, with 12 bases between. The CDR3 is 12 amino acids. The CDR3 DNA follows: TGTGCCATCAGTGATGGGACCAGCCGGCAGTACTTC. Translation: CAISDGTSRQYF.

This clone occurred a few times. The chain uses TRBV10-3 and TRBJ2-1; TRBD1 matches at 7 bases. Germline V gene data show CDR1 as ENHRY and CDR2 as SYGVKD. The J segment lost 8 bases and the V segment lost 0 bases, leaving 4 bases of the junction unmatched. This CDR3 contains 14 residues. CDR3 in amino acids: CAISESTGPHEQFF. The DNA of the CDR3 is TGTGCCATCAGTGAGTCGACAGGGCCACATGAGCAGTTCTTC.

This clone was observed a handful of times. The sample holds other DNA sequences that translate to the same CDR3. The rearrangement links TRBV7-9 to TRBJ2-3; D unclear. Per germline, CDR1 SEHNR and CDR2 FQNEAQ (reference sequence). Trimming removed 0 bases from V and 5 bases from J, with 3 bases in between. The CDR3 consists of 12 residues. DNA of the CDR3: TGTGCCAGCAGCTTAGCGCGAGATACGCAGTATTTT. Protein product: CASSLARDTQYF.

There are a few counts of this clone. The rearrangement joins TRBV28 to TRBJ2-7, with D uncertain. V lost 4 bases to trimming and J lost 2 bases, with 12 bases between them. The CDR3 runs 14 residues. Per germline, CDR1 MDHEN and CDR2 SYDVKM. Written as DNA, the CDR3 is TGTGCCAGCAGTTCTTATGGGGAAACCTACGAGCAGTACTTC. It translates to CASSSYGETYEQYF.

This sequence joins TRBV4-3 and TRBJ1-3; 9 nucleotides agree with TRBD1. Germline V gene data show CDR1 as LGHNA and CDR2 as YSLEER. V dropped 1 base and J dropped 8; count of bases not matched to a gene: 9. This CDR3 is built from 16 residues. This CDR3 is CASSQVNRGPGDTIYF. As DNA, the CDR3 is TGCGCCAGCAGCCAAGTAAACAGGGGGCCGGGAGACACCATATATTTT.

This clone was seen more than once but under ten times. V gene TRBV7-3 combines with J gene TRBJ1-2; D unresolved. Germline V CDR1 and CDR2: SGHTA, FQGTGA. The CDR3 extends over 13 amino acids. Deletions cut 2 bases from V and 7 bases from J, with 11 bases between. The CDR3 nucleotides are TGTGCCAGCAGCTTAGAGCGAGGGTTTGGCTACACCTTC. Residues: CASSLERGFGYTF.

To note about this clone: One junction end disagrees with the germline gene, perhaps due to a read error. This chain's CDR3 is CASSPYYDEQFF. Written as DNA, the CDR3 is TGTGCCAGCTCCCCATACTACGATGAGCAGTTCTTC. The chain employs TRBV28 and TRBJ2-1; D remains ambiguous. This CDR3 has 12 amino acids. Germline V gives CDR1 MDHEN, CDR2 SYDVKM.

This rearrangement joins TRBV7-2 to TRBJ2-7, with 15 bases identical to TRBD2. Trimming at V came to 5 bases and at J to 6 bases, leaving 5 bases not matched to a gene. The CDR3 extends over 15 amino acids. Germline loops: CDR1 SGHTA, CDR2 FQGNSA. CDR3: CASSQGTSGRTEQYF. The CDR3 DNA reads TGTGCCAGCAGCCAAGGGACTAGCGGGAGGACCGAGCAGTACTTC.

This clone was counted only a few times. CDR3 DNA sequence: TGTGCCAGCAGCTTATTGCGGCAGGGCCGCCGCGAAGCTTTCTTT. This gives the protein CASSLLRQGRREAFF. The chain combines TRBV7-2 with TRBJ1-1; tentatively, D is TRBD1 (5 bases). The germline V and J ends were trimmed by 2 bases and 8 bases, with 18 bases remaining between them. This CDR3 has 15 residues. Germline CDR1 reads SGHTA; CDR2 reads FQGNSA.